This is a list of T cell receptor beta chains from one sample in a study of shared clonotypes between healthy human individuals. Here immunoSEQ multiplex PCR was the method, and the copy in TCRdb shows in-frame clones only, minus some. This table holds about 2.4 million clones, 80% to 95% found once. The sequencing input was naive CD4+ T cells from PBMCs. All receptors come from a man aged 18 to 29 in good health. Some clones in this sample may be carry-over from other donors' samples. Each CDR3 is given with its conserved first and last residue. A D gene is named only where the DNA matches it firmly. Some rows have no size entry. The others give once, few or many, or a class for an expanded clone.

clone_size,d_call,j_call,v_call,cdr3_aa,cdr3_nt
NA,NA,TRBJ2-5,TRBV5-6,CASSLHGGVETQYF,TGTGCCAGCAGCTTGCATGGAGGGGTAGAGACCCAGTACTTC
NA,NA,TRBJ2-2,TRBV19,CASSAGRQTNTGELFF,TGTGCCAGTAGTGCCGGGAGACAGACGAACACCGGGGAGCTGTTTTTT
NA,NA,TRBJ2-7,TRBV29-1,CSVVGKGGRPEGEQYF,TGCAGCGTTGTGGGCAAGGGCGGAAGGCCGGAGGGCGAGCAGTACTTC
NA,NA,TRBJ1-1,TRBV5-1,CASSSATSPTEAFF,TGCGCCAGCAGCTCGGCCACTAGTCCCACTGAAGCTTTCTTT
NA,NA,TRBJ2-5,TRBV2,CASTVEGTARETQYF,TGTGCCAGCACTGTTGAGGGGACCGCCCGGGAGACCCAGTACTTC
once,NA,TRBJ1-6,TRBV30,CAWRRNSPLHF,TGTGCCTGGAGACGGAATTCACCCCTCCACTTT
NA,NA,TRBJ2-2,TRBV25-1,CASSEYGPGTGELFF,TGTGCCAGCAGTGAATACGGTCCCGGCACCGGGGAGCTGTTTTTT
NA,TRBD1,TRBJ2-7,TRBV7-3,CASSLTGQGDEQYF,TGTGCCAGCAGCTTAACGGGACAGGGGGACGAGCAGTACTTC
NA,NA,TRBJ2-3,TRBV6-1,CASSEDSTDTQYF,TGTGCCAGCAGCGAGGACTCCACAGATACGCAGTATTTT
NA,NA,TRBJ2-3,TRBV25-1,CASSDGYGTDTQYF,TGTGCCAGCAGTGATGGCTATGGCACAGATACGCAGTATTTT
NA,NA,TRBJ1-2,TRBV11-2,CASSSRTELNYGYTF,TGTGCCAGCAGCAGTAGGACAGAGCTCAACTATGGCTACACCTTC
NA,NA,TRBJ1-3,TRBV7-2,CASSLLGVGNTIYF,TGTGCGAGCAGCTTACTGGGCGTTGGAAACACCATATATTTT
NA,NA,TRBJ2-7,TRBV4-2,CASSQGSSGRGHEQYF,TGTGCCAGCAGCCAAGGTAGTTCGGGGCGCGGCCACGAGCAGTACTTC
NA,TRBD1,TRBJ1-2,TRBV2,CASKGQGGGYTF,TGTGCCAGCAAAGGACAGGGAGGTGGCTACACCTTC
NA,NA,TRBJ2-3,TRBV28,CASSLRLGDTQYF,TGTGCCAGCAGTTTACGGCTAGGCGATACGCAGTATTTT
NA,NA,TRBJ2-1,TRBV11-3,CASSLDRSYNEQFF,TGTGCCAGCAGCTTAGATCGCTCTTACAATGAGCAGTTCTTC
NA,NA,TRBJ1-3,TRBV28,CASSLQGGGNTIYF,TGTGCCAGCAGTTTGCAGGGAGGTGGAAACACCATATATTTT
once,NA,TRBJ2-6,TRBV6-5,CASSYFSSGANVLTF,TGTGCCAGCAGTTACTTTAGCTCTGGGGCCAACGTCCTGACTTTC
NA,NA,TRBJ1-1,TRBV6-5,CASNGLYTEAFF,TGTGCCAGCAATGGACTCTACACTGAAGCTTTCTTT
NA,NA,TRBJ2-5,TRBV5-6,CASSRREETQYF,TGTGCCAGCAGCCGTAGGGAAGAGACCCAGTACTTC
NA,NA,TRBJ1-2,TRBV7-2,CASSLGRAAYGYTF,TGTGCCAGCAGCTTAGGCAGGGCAGCCTATGGCTACACCTTC
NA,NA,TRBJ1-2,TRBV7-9,CASSPRRENYGYTF,TGTGCCAGCAGCCCCCGTCGGGAGAACTATGGCTACACCTTC
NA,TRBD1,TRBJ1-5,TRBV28,CASRTGTGNQPQHF,TGTGCCAGCAGGACCGGGACAGGGAATCAGCCCCAGCATTTT
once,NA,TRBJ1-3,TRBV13,CASSLAGKGIGNTIYF,TGTGCCAGCAGCTTAGCAGGGAAAGGGATTGGAAACACCATATATTTT
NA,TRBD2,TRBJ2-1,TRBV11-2,CASSNSGRAFNEQFF,TGTGCCAGCAGCAATAGCGGGAGGGCCTTCAATGAGCAGTTCTTC
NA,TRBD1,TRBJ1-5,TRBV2,CASRGGQGRNQPQHF,TGTGCCAGCAGGGGGGGACAGGGAAGAAATCAGCCCCAGCATTTT
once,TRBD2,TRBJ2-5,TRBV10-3,CAISEGIAGSETQYF,TGTGCCATCAGTGAGGGAATAGCGGGTAGCGAGACCCAGTACTTC
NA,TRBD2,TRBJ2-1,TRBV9,CASSALAGTYNEQFF,TGTGCCAGCAGCGCTTTAGCGGGGACCTACAATGAGCAGTTCTTC
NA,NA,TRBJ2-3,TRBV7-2,CASSLAGAGVLDTQYF,TGTGCCAGCAGCTTAGCGGGGGCAGGGGTCTTAGATACGCAGTATTTT
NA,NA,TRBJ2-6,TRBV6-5,CASSLGGSGANVLTF,TGTGCCAGCAGTTTAGGCGGGTCTGGGGCCAACGTCCTGACTTTC
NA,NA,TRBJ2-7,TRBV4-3,CASSQDPSRNEQYF,TGCGCCAGCAGCCAAGATCCTAGTAGGAACGAGCAGTACTTC
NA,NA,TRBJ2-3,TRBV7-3,CASSEAGHTDTQYF,TGTGCCAGCAGCGAAGCGGGACACACAGATACGCAGTATTTT
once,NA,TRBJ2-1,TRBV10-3,CATLAIVGDEQFF,TGTGCCACCCTAGCTATCGTTGGGGATGAGCAGTTCTTC
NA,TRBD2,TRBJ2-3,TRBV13,CASSSGLAGDPTDTQYF,TGTGCCAGCAGCTCTGGACTAGCGGGAGATCCCACAGATACGCAGTATTTT
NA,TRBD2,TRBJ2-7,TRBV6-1,CASSEWRGLASEQYF,TGTGCCAGCAGTGAATGGAGAGGACTAGCGTCAGAGCAGTACTTC
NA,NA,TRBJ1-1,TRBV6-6,CASQPNRAGLTEAFF,TGTGCCAGCCAACCTAACAGGGCTGGCCTGACTGAAGCTTTCTTT
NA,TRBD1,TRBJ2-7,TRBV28,CASSRTGGASYEQYF,TGTGCCAGCAGTAGGACAGGGGGCGCCTCCTACGAGCAGTACTTC
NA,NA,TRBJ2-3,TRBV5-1,CASSLDRATDTQYF,TGCGCCAGCAGCTTGGACAGGGCCACAGATACGCAGTATTTT
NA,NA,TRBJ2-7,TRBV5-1,CASSLDTEYEQYF,TGCGCCAGCAGCTTGGACACAGAGTACGAGCAGTACTTC
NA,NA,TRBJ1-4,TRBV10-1,CASSPAAGEKLFF,TGCGCCAGCAGTCCCGCTGCGGGGGAAAAACTGTTTTTT
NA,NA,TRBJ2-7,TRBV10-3,CAISEAAVGTYEQYF,TGTGCCATCAGTGAGGCGGCGGTGGGGACCTACGAGCAGTACTTC
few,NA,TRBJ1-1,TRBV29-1,CSVEFATLNTEAFF,TGCAGCGTTGAATTCGCCACCCTGAACACTGAAGCTTTCTTT
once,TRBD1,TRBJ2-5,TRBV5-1,CASTLRGPHQETQYF,TGCGCCAGCACCCTAAGGGGGCCGCACCAAGAGACCCAGTACTTC